Each of the 21 T cell receptor beta chains below was sequenced from the same sample in a study of response to subunit inactivated influenza vaccine. A single record per CDR3 protein comes from TCRdb applying MiXCR to the RT-PCR reads. The sample lists about 540,000 distinct CDR3 sequences; 14% were seen once. Material: PBMCs from blood, obtained approximately 12 days after vaccination. Receptor source: a man aged 50 or older who received an inactivated influenza vaccine.

This chain uses TRBV5-1 with TRBJ2-1, with D possibly being TRBD2 (6 bases). The germline CDR1 and CDR2 sequences are SGHRS and YFSETQ. Trimming removed 3 bases from V and 8 bases from J, with 12 bases in between. The CDR3 contains 13 residues. The CDR3: CASSSGTDDEQFF. CDR3 nucleotides: TGCGCCAGCAGCTCCGGGACTGACGATGAGCAGTTCTTC.

This clonotype showed up many times. J is TRBJ2-2 and V is TRBV28, with a possible D match to TRBD2 (6 bases). This CDR3 comprises 17 residues. V lost 4 bases, J lost 2 bases, and 17 bases lay in between. Germline V gene sequence: CDR1 MDHEN, CDR2 SYDVKM. The CDR3 nucleotides read TGTGCCAGCAGTTCTGCCCTTGGGGGGAAAAACACCGGGGAGCTGTTTTTT. Translated: CASSSALGGKNTGELFF.

The V call is TRBV11-2, the J call TRBJ2-2; D unresolved. V lost 5 bases and J lost 4, with 11 bases in between. The CDR3 covers 14 residues. Germline values: CDR1 SGHAT, CDR2 FQNNGV. The chain's CDR3 is CASSVKIATGELFF. CDR3 in DNA: TGTGCCAGCAGCGTAAAAATTGCCACCGGGGAGCTGTTTTTT.

The V gene is TRBV6-4, the J gene TRBJ2-3; D ambiguous. V was cut by 6 bases and J by 0 bases, with 10 bases left in between. Germline CDR1 reads MRHNA; CDR2 reads SNTAGT. The CDR3 is 14 residues long. The CDR3 DNA follows: TGTGCCAGCAGCCAATCACCTAGCACAGATACGCAGTATTTT. Amino acid sequence: CASSQSPSTDTQYF.

V is TRBV20-1 and J is TRBJ2-1; D uncertain. This CDR3 is built from 10 residues. Between the trimmed V and J ends, which lost 6 bases and 7 bases, there was a span of 7 bases. The germline V gene encodes CDR1 DFQATT and CDR2 SNEGSKA (reference sequence). CDR3 DNA: TGCAGTGCAGCCAGGAATGAGCAGTTCTTC. This codes for CSAARNEQFF.

The table lists this clonotype with many counts. This sequence joins TRBV24-1 and TRBJ2-2; no firm D call. Germline V gene lookup returns CDR1 KGHDR and CDR2 SFDVKD. V dropped 11 bases and J dropped 4 bases, with 7 bases sitting between them. The CDR3 sequence is 11 residues long. CDR3 in DNA: TGTGCCAGGTTGATCACCGGGGAGCTGTTTTTT. It codes for CARLITGELFF.

This clonotype was detected a few times. This chain joins TRBV5-1 and TRBJ1-1, with 8 bases lining up with TRBD1. Trimming removed 3 bases from V and 1 base from J; junction bases left unmatched: 8. This CDR3 has 16 amino acids. Germline CDR1 is SGHRS and CDR2 is YFSETQ. In DNA, the CDR3 is TGCGCCAGCAGCTCACCCAGGGGGCTCGCGAACACTGAAGCTTTCTTT. It specifies CASSSPRGLANTEAFF.

This clonotype occurred a few times. The rearrangement joins TRBV4-2 to TRBJ1-2, with 12 bases lining up with TRBD1. Germline V lookup: CDR1 LGHNA, CDR2 YNFKEQ. The CDR3 length is 16 residues. Losses at the gene ends were 3 bases for V and 5 bases for J; bases not matched to a gene: 7. The CDR3: CASSHRDRGQGYGYTF. The CDR3 nucleotides read TGTGCCAGCAGCCACAGGGACAGGGGGCAAGGTTATGGCTACACCTTC.

The J gene is TRBJ2-5, the V gene TRBV29-1, with 9 nucleotides matching TRBD2. In germline, CDR1 is SQVTM, CDR2 ANQGSEA. The CDR3 totals 16 residues. Trimming removed 6 bases from V and 5 bases from J; junction bases left unmatched: 16. DNA for the CDR3: TGCAGCGTAAAACCGGGACTAGCCGTGAGCGGGGAGACCCAGTACTTC. It specifies CSVKPGLAVSGETQYF.

This clonotype was counted between two and nine times. The chain recombines TRBV7-9 with TRBJ2-1; D gene uncertain. The CDR3 runs 12 residues. V dropped 3 bases and J dropped 8 bases, with 8 bases sitting between them. The germline V gene has CDR1 SEHNR and CDR2 FQNEAQ (reference sequence). The chain's CDR3 is CASSFPEHEQFF. The CDR3 nucleotides are TGTGCCAGCAGCTTTCCTGAGCATGAGCAGTTCTTC.

This clonotype has at least ten counts. This sequence joins TRBV5-1 and TRBJ2-7; D is undetermined. The ends were cut back, 7 bases at V and 0 bases at J, with 17 bases in the middle. This CDR3 has 15 residues. CDR1 and CDR2 (germline): SGHRS, YFSETQ. CDR3 in DNA: TGCGCCAGCGGACGCCACCGGGCTAACTCCTACGAGCAGTACTTC. This translates into CASGRHRANSYEQYF.

This clonotype was detected only a few times. The genes are TRBV20-1 and TRBJ2-1; 13 bases are a match to TRBD2. This CDR3 is 15 amino acids long. From germline, CDR1 is DFQATT and CDR2 SNEGSKA (reference sequence). V was pared by 5 bases and J by 8 bases, with 9 bases of the junction left unmatched. The CDR3 is CSAYPGTSGTHEQFF. CDR3 DNA: TGCAGTGCTTACCCCGGGACTAGCGGGACCCATGAGCAGTTCTTC.

This clonotype was detected a few times. This chain connects TRBV12-3 or TRBV12-4 to TRBJ1-1; no clear D gene. The CDR3 has 13 residues. The V end was cut by 5 bases, the J end by 0 bases, with 7 bases between. The CDR3 DNA is TGTGCCAGCAGTAGGTACATGAACACTGAAGCTTTCTTT. Protein: CASSRYMNTEAFF.

The sample holds many counts of this clonotype. This rearrangement joins TRBV28 to TRBJ2-7; the match to TRBD2 covers 12 bases. CDR1 is MDHEN, CDR2 SYDVKM, per germline. The length of the CDR3 is 18 residues. V lost 5 bases, J lost 0 bases, and 11 bases stayed unmatched. Written as DNA, the CDR3 is TGTGCCAGCAGTCGAACTAGCGGGAGGCTTGCAAGCTCCTACGAGCAGTACTTC. It specifies CASSRTSGRLASSYEQYF.

The table lists this clonotype with a count of one. V and J are TRBV6-5 and TRBJ1-5; 9 bases match TRBD1. Trimming cost V 2 bases and J 7 bases; bases outside gene matches: 6. Germline V gives CDR1 MNHEY, CDR2 SVGAGI. The CDR3 has 15 residues. In DNA form, the CDR3 reads TGTGCCAGCAGTTACGACAGGGGGGGAGGGCAGCCCCAGCATTTT. The encoded protein is CASSYDRGGGQPQHF.

The table lists this clonotype with many counts. The chain couples TRBV12-3 or TRBV12-4 to TRBJ2-5; maybe TRBD2 (6 bases). V lost 10 bases, J lost 4 bases, and 16 bases lay in between. The CDR3 extends over 13 amino acids. The CDR3 DNA sequence: TGTGCCATCGGGAGTGGGAAAAGAGAGACCCAGTACTTC. Translation: CAIGSGKRETQYF.

Comments on this clonotype: A much larger clone differs by one base, so this may be a read error. This chain joins TRBV4-2 and TRBJ2-4; tentative D call: TRBD1 (6 bases). The germline CDR1 and CDR2 sequences are LGHNA and YNFKEQ. The CDR3 is 14 amino acids. For the CDR3, the DNA is TGTGCCAGCTGCCAAGCAGGGGACAAAAACATTCAGTACTTC. Its protein is CASCQAGDKNIQYF.

This chain uses TRBV7-9 with TRBJ1-6; no firm D call. There are 15 residues in the CDR3. Germline lookup yields CDR1 SEHNR and CDR2 FQNEAQ (reference sequence). V was pared by 5 bases and J by 7 bases, with 15 bases between. In nucleotides, the CDR3 is TGTGCCAGCAGCACTATAGGACCGGGGAATTCACCCCTCCACTTT. Translation: CASSTIGPGNSPLHF.

The chain joins TRBV12-3 or TRBV12-4 to TRBJ2-3, with TRBD2 matching 7 bases. The CDR3 has 16 residues. Unmatched junction bases numbered 12, after V lost 3 bases and J lost 6 bases. The CDR3 DNA reads as TGTGCCAGCAGTTTGCCCCCTTGGGGCGGGAGTGATACGCAGTATTTT. It encodes CASSLPPWGGSDTQYF.

This chain uses TRBV7-9 with TRBJ2-7; maybe TRBD1 (7 bases). Trimming took off 4 bases at V and 1 base at J, with 11 bases between the two ends. The CDR3 has 14 amino acids. From germline, CDR1 is SEHNR and CDR2 FQNEAQ (reference sequence). The CDR3: CASSSGGTSYEQYF. In DNA form, the CDR3 reads TGTGCCAGCAGCTCAGGGGGGACTTCCTACGAGCAGTACTTC.

The CDR3 DNA reads TGTGCCAGCAGTGAAGCGGGCAGACTACTCAACACTGAAGCTTTCTTT. Translated: CASSEAGRLLNTEAFF. This chain joins TRBV6-1 and TRBJ1-1; D not resolved. Trimming took off 0 bases at V and 2 bases at J, with 13 bases between the two ends. The germline V gene encodes CDR1 MNHNS and CDR2 SASEGT. The CDR3 covers 16 residues.